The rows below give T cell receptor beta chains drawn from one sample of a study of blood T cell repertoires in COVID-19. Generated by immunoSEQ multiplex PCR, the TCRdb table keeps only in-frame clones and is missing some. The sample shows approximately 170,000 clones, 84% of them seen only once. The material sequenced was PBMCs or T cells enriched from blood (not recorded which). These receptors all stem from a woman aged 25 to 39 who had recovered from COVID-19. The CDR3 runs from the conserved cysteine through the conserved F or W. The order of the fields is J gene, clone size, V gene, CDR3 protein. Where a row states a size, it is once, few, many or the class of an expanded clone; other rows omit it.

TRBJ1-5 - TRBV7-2 CASDSDRPLGPQHF
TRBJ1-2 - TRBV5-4 CASSLVTDGYTF
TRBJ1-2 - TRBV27 CASSPRDRGPGYTF
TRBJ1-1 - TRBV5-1 CASAPGGSLNTEAFF
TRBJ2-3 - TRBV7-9 CAPSPRGRTTDTQYF
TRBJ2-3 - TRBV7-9 CASSLGLAGGPRDDTQYF
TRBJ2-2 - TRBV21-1 CASSTGGGDTGELFF
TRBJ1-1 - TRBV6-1 CASSEGTGRTEAFF
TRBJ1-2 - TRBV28 CASSLTGNYGYTF
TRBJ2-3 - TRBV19 CASSRGPHGDTDTQYF
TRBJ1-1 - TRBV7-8 CASTGTRNTEAFF
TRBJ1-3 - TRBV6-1 CASSEDRVAGNTIYF
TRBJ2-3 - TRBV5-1 CASSLIAGGASDTQYF
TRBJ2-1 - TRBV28 CASRVVGRGCSYNEQFF
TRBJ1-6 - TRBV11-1 CASSRDSANSPLHF
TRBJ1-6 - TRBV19 CASSETLSSYNSPLHF
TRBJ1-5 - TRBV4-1 CASSQTETAPQHF
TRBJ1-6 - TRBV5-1 CASSLVGTSSGQSPLHF
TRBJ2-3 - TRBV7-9 CASSPQSRDRGTDTQYF
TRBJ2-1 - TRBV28 CASTSGGLVNEQFF
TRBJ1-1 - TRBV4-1 CASSQSRGPDTEAFF
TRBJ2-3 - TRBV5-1 CASSRGTSSPEWDTQYF
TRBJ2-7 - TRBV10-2 CASSDQLREQYF
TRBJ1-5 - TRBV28 CASREGGWSNQPQHF
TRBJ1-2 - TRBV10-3 CAISQVRQGSNYGYTF
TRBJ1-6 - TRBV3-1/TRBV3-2 CASSQDPQGYNSPLHF
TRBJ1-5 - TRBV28 CASNRVYGNQPQHF
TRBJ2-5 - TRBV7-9 CASSILGSETQYF
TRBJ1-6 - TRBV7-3 CASSLGTGINSPLHF
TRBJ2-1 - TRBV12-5 CASGRNNEQFF
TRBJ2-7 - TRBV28 CASSFSSYEQYF
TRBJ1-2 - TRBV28 CASSLGRANYGYTF
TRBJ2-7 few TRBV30 CAWTNWLAGTYEQYF
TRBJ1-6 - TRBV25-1 CASSEYFGNSPLHF
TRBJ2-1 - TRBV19 CASGPGVGEQFF
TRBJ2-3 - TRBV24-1 CATSDTRGTPGVYF
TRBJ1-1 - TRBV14 CASSQGLGGADTEAFF
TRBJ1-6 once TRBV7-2 CASSLNRESYNSPLHF
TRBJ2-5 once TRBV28 CASSLRLAQETQYF
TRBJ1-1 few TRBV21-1 CASRAIQTGGGTEAFF
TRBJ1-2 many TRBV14 CASSPKGWGHGYTF
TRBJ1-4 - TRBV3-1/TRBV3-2 CASSGQGREKLFF
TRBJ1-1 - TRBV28 CASSLFVLGGTVNTEAFF
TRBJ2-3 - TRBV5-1 CASSLGVGGGGTDTQYF
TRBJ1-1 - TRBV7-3 CASSFRGFGTEAFF
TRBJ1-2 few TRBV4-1 CASTMLPGAANYGYTF
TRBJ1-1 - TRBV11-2 CASSSKKPGTVNTEAFF
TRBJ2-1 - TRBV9 CASNLDSAGGNEQFF
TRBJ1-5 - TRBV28 CASSKTGVAPQHF
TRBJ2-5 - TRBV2 CASSEVSSFETQYF
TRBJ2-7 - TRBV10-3 CAISPSRDRETYEQYF
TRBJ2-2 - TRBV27 CASSRGTNTGELFF
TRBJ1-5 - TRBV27 CASSPMTGVVSNQPQHF